The 11 T cell receptor beta chains below come from one sample, sequenced in a study of post-analysis software for immune sequencing data. Whole-study findings and limits: Controls showed lower frequencies than patients for five or six TRBV segments, and TRBV5-6, TRBV5-1 and TRBV20-1 were among these.

These receptors have no identified antigens. Presence of unique molecular identifiers characterized the TCR beta cDNA libraries. TCRdb analysed the PCR reads with MiXCR anew, one entry per CDR3 protein. The sample holds some 190,000 distinct CDR3 sequences, roughly 30% seen once. Sequenced sample: blood. The receptors were sampled from a girl aged 2 to 17 with multiple sclerosis.

There are a few counts of this clonotype. This chain connects TRBV20-1 to TRBJ1-5; a weak D match, TRBD1 (5 bases). The CDR3 length is 14 residues. V was clipped by 3 bases and J by 2 bases, with 11 bases between them. Germline values: CDR1 DFQATT, CDR2 SNEGSKA (reference sequence). The CDR3 loop reads CSARYGGGNQPQHF. CDR3 DNA: TGCAGTGCTAGGTATGGGGGAGGCAATCAGCCCCAGCATTTT.

This clonotype was detected ten times or more. The chain links TRBV7-8 to TRBJ2-7; possibly TRBD2 for D (6 bases). CDR1 SGHVS and CDR2 FQNEAQ come from the germline V gene. This CDR3 has 12 residues. V dropped 5 bases and J dropped 3 bases, with 8 bases sitting between them. The CDR3 nucleotides read TGTGCCAGCAGCCGGGGGAACTACGAGCAGTACTTC. This translates into CASSRGNYEQYF.

At least ten counts were recorded for this clonotype. The rearrangement joins TRBV5-6 to TRBJ2-1; 10 bases are shared with TRBD1. In germline, CDR1 is SGHDT, CDR2 YYEEEE. The CDR3 spans 16 residues. J was trimmed by 2 bases and V by 4 bases; bases with no gene match: 6. The CDR3 loop reads CASSGSGTGAYNEQFF. CDR3 DNA sequence: TGTGCCAGCAGCGGATCCGGGACAGGGGCCTACAATGAGCAGTTCTTC.

This clonotype was observed a handful of times. The chain combines TRBV11-3 with TRBJ2-1; unclear D gene. The germline gives CDR1 SGHNT, CDR2 YENEEA. V lost 0 bases and J lost 6, with 6 bases in between. The CDR3 has 13 amino acids. CDR3 region: CASSLDLGNEQFF. The CDR3 region has the DNA TGTGCCAGCAGCTTAGACCTAGGCAATGAGCAGTTCTTC.

This clonotype has at least ten counts. V gene TRBV7-9 combines with J gene TRBJ1-2, with D uncertain. Germline CDR1 SEHNR, CDR2 FQNEAQ (reference sequence). Trimming cost V 2 bases and J 2 bases, with 3 bases left between them. The CDR3 spans 12 residues. The CDR3 DNA sequence: TGTGCCAGCAGCTTACTAAACTATGGCTACACCTTC. Residues: CASSLLNYGYTF.

This clonotype came up many times. The chain uses TRBV5-1 and TRBJ2-6; no definite D call. The germline V and J ends were trimmed by 5 bases and 0 bases, with 6 bases remaining between them. The CDR3 sequence is 14 residues long. Looked up from germline, CDR1 is SGHRS and CDR2 is YFSETQ. In nucleotides, the CDR3 is TGCGCCAGCAGAACGGACTCTGGGGCCAACGTCCTGACTTTC. It yields the protein CASRTDSGANVLTF.

J is TRBJ2-4 and V is TRBV4-1; the D is unclear. The DNA end lines up better with TRBJ2-7; the J call may be wrong. The CDR3 contains 13 residues. Germline V lookup: CDR1 MGHRA, CDR2 YSYEKL. The CDR3 reads CASSQDRTYEQYF. The DNA for the CDR3 is TGCGCCAGCAGCCAAGATAGGACCTACGAGCAGTACTTC.

Here the CDR3 DNA reads TGCGCCAGCAGCTCCGGGTCCTATGAGCAGTTCTTC. It encodes CASSSGSYEQFF. The genes are TRBV5-1 and TRBJ2-1; D is unresolved. Between the trimmed V and J ends, which lost 3 bases and 8 bases, there was a span of 9 bases. The germline V gene has CDR1 SGHRS and CDR2 YFSETQ. The CDR3 spans 12 residues.

Notes on this clonotype: A much more abundant neighbour one base away suggests this may be a read error. The chain recombines TRBV4-1 with TRBJ2-1, with 14 bases identical to TRBD2. The CDR3 runs to 15 residues. Germline V CDR1 and CDR2: MGHRA, YSYEKL. The CDR3 bases are TGCGCCAGCAGCCAGGGACTAGCGGGAGAACGGGAGCGGTTCTTC. Protein: CASSQGLAGERERFF.

The sample holds many counts of this clonotype. The chain recombines TRBV12-3 or TRBV12-4 with TRBJ2-7; 8 bases match TRBD2. The CDR3 loop spans 15 amino acids. J gave up 3 bases and V 2 bases, and 6 bases lay outside the gene matches. This chain's CDR3 is CASSLNRGRNYEQYF. The CDR3 DNA is TGTGCCAGCAGTTTAAACCGCGGGAGGAACTACGAGCAGTACTTC.

The chain uses TRBV3-1 and TRBJ1-5; TRBD1 is a possible D gene (5 bases). Trimming took 4 bases from V and 3 from J, leaving 10 bases between them. The length of the CDR3 is 14 residues. From germline, CDR1 is LGHDT and CDR2 YNNKEL (reference sequence). CDR3 protein: CASSPGPPNQPQHF. The CDR3 coding sequence is TGTGCCAGCAGCCCGGGACCGCCCAATCAGCCCCAGCATTTT.